This T cell receptor (beta chain) was observed in a study of shared T cell receptors in the human thymus. Measured with immunoSEQ multiplex PCR; TCRdb has only the in-frame clones, and not every one. Of hundreds of thousands of clones listed, 75% to 80% are singletons. Trimming cost V 4 bases and J 2 bases; bases outside gene matches: 10. This CDR3 is 16 amino acids long. The germline CDR1 and CDR2 sequences are SQVTM and ANQGSEA. A further study also used this sample, focusing on human thymus T cells. That paper adds: Resected material from corrective heart surgery provided the thymus tissue analysed.

Sequencing used thymocytes. The clonotype was recovered from a boy under two years old with a congenital heart defect. The rearrangement uses TRBV29-1 and TRBJ2-5; 10 bases are a match to TRBD1. The CDR3 DNA reads as TGCAGCGTTGTAGTGGGGACAGGGGTTTTGCAAGAGACCCAGTACTTC. This encodes CSVVVGTGVLQETQYF.